This passage covers 14 T cell receptor beta chains from one sample sequenced in a study of glioma-infiltrating T cells. The iRepertoire nested amplicon-rescue multiplex PCR amplified TCR alpha and beta CDR3s from RNA. TCRdb processed the multiplex PCR reads anew with MiXCR; each CDR3 protein has one entry. The sample holds about 130,000 distinct CDR3 sequences, roughly a quarter seen once. Sequencing was performed on glioma tissue, nonneoplastic brain tissue, or PBMCs (not recorded which). The source is a human donor with low-grade glioma or glioblastoma, undergoing nonglioma brain surgery, or in good health (not recorded which).

This chain uses TRBV20-1 with TRBJ2-3, with 12 bases fitting TRBD1. The germline V gene has CDR1 DFQATT and CDR2 SNEGSKA (reference sequence). V trimming: 1 base; J trimming: 6 bases; junction bases outside the gene matches: 2. The CDR3 is 14 amino acids. The CDR3 sequence is CSARGDRGLDTQYF. CDR3 coding DNA: TGCAGTGCTAGAGGGGACAGGGGGCTGGATACGCAGTATTTT.

This clonotype was counted ten times or more. V and J are TRBV4-2 and TRBJ2-1, with unresolved D. Trimming took 3 bases from V and 5 from J, leaving 8 bases between them. Germline V gene data show CDR1 as LGHNA and CDR2 as YNFKEQ. This CDR3 is built from 13 residues. CDR3 sequence (DNA): TGTGCCAGCAGCCATCAAATTAACAATGAGCAGTTCTTC. Amino acid sequence: CASSHQINNEQFF.

On this clonotype: At one of its ends the junction is not consistent with the germline gene, which may arise from a read error. The J gene is TRBJ1-3, the V gene TRBV20-1; D remains unclear. The CDR3 is made up of 12 amino acids. CDR1 and CDR2 (germline): DFQATT, SNEGSKA (reference sequence). CDR3: CSAGQIGNTICF. The CDR3 DNA reads as TGCAGTGCCGGGCAGATTGGAAACACCATATGTTTT.

This clonotype was counted at least ten times. In nucleotides, the CDR3 is TGTGCCAGCAGCTCTGGACAGATCAGCAATCAGCCCCAGCATTTT. Amino acids: CASSSGQISNQPQHF. J is TRBJ1-5 and V is TRBV7-9, with a tentative D call TRBD1 (6 bases). This CDR3 is built from 15 residues. CDR1 is SEHNR, CDR2 FQNEAQ, per germline (reference sequence). The ends were cut back, 4 bases at V and 1 base at J, with 11 bases in the middle.

DNA for the CDR3: TGTGCCAGCAGTTACCTCCCTCGGTCGGGATATCGAGGAACTGAAGCTTTCTTT. This sequence encodes CASSYLPRSGYRGTEAFF. The chain has TRBV6-2 or TRBV6-3 and TRBJ1-1, with D unclear. The CDR3 spans 18 residues. The germline gives CDR1 MNHEY, CDR2 SVGEGT. V lost 2 bases to trimming and J lost 5 bases, with 24 bases between them.

Remarks on this clonotype: A much larger clone lies one base from this, so it may be a read error. V gene TRBV15 combines with J gene TRBJ2-3, with 8 bases that match TRBD2. This CDR3 has 17 residues. V dropped 5 bases and J dropped 6; count of bases not matched to a gene: 16. Germline CDR1 is LNHNV and CDR2 is YYDKDF (reference sequence). Here the CDR3 DNA reads TGTGCCACCAGCGGACTCCCCGGGACTAGTACAGGGGATACGCAGTATTTT. It is translated as CATSGLPGTSTGDTQYF.

This clonotype was detected many times. This chain joins TRBV6-2 or TRBV6-3 and TRBJ1-2, with unresolved D. The V end lost 6 bases, the J end lost 6 bases, and 17 bases lay between the germline ends. Germline-derived CDR1 and CDR2 are MNHEY and SVGEGT. The CDR3 has 14 amino acids. The CDR3 nucleotides read TGTGCCAGCAGCCGACGCGCGCCGGGAAATGGCTACACCTTC. It translates to CASSRRAPGNGYTF.

The table lists this clonotype with many counts. The chain carries TRBV28 and TRBJ2-3; 9 bases map to TRBD1. The length of the CDR3 is 18 residues. Per germline, CDR1 MDHEN and CDR2 SYDVKM. V lost 3 bases and J lost 1; bases outside the gene matches: 11. The CDR3 region has the DNA TGTGCCAGCAGTTTCCCTTCGGGGGACAGGGCCCGCACAGATACGCAGTATTTT. This gives the protein CASSFPSGDRARTDTQYF.

This clonotype has just a few counts. Here the CDR3 reads CASQAGTTYEQYV. For the CDR3, the DNA is TGTGCCAGCCAAGCGGGGACTACCTACGAGCAGTACGTC. The V gene is TRBV6-1, the J gene TRBJ2-7; TRBD2 aligns across 7 bases. The V and J ends lost 8 bases and 2 bases, in that order; junction bases with no gene match: 6. The CDR3 consists of 13 residues. CDR1 is MNHNS and CDR2 is SASEGT in the germline V gene.

This clonotype was counted many times. This rearrangement joins TRBV27 to TRBJ1-2, with D hard to call. There are 13 residues in the CDR3. Germline CDR1 and CDR2: MNHEY and SMNVEV (reference sequence). V was cut by 6 bases and J by 6 bases, with 14 bases left in between. The DNA of the CDR3 is TGTGCCAGCAGGGGATTTGTCGAAAATGGCTACACCTTC. Protein: CASRGFVENGYTF.

The chain recombines TRBV29-1 with TRBJ2-3; 8 positions agree with TRBD1. The ends lost 7 bases at V and 3 bases at J; junction bases unmatched: 9. The CDR3 is 14 amino acids. Germline V gene sequence: CDR1 SQVTM, CDR2 ANQGSEA. The CDR3 is CSARQGWSTDTQYF. The DNA for the CDR3 is TGCAGCGCCAGACAGGGGTGGTCGACAGATACGCAGTATTTT.

This clonotype was seen only a few times. An end of the junction differs from the germline gene, which may be a read error. V and J are TRBV28 and TRBJ1-1; 7 nucleotides line up with TRBD1. Germline V gene sequence: CDR1 MDHEN, CDR2 SYDVKM. The CDR3 length is 13 residues. As DNA, the CDR3 is TGTGCCAGCAGTTCCGACAGGGCCACTGAAGCTTCCTTT. Protein product: CASSSDRATEASF.

This clonotype was recorded at least ten times. The rearrangement joins TRBV27 to TRBJ1-2; D gene ambiguous. The CDR3 covers 13 residues. V was pared by 3 bases and J by 8 bases, with 13 bases between. The germline V gene encodes CDR1 MNHEY and CDR2 SMNVEV (reference sequence). In nucleotides, the CDR3 is TGTGCCAGCAGTTTTGACACCCAAGGAGGCTACACCTTC. Translation: CASSFDTQGGYTF.

This clonotype was detected a few times. V gene TRBV7-9 combines with J gene TRBJ2-1, with TRBD2 matching 11 bases. There are 15 residues in the CDR3. Germline V gene data show CDR1 as SEHNR and CDR2 as FQNEAQ (reference sequence). Trimming cost V 4 bases and J 5 bases; bases outside gene matches: 4. In nucleotides, the CDR3 is TGTGCCAGCAGCTCCCGACTAGCGGGGCACAATGAGCAGTTCTTC. It translates to CASSSRLAGHNEQFF. Filled out from reference TRBV7-9 and TRBJ2-1, the complete variable domain reads DTGVSQNPRHKITKRGQNVTFRCDPISEHNRLYWYRQTLGQGPEFLTYFQNEAQLEKSRLLSDRFSAERPKGSFSTLEIQRTEQGDSAMYLCASSSRLAGHNEQFFGPGTRLTVL.